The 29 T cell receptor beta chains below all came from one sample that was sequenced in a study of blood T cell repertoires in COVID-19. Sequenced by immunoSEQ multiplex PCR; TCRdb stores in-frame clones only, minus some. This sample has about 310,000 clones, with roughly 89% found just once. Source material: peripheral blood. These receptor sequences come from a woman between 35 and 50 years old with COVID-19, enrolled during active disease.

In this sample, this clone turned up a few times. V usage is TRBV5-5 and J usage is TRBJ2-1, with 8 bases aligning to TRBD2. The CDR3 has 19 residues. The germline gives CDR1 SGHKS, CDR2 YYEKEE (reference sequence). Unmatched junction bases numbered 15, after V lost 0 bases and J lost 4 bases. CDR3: CASSLATGFRGGLYNEQFF. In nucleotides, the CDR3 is TGTGCCAGCAGCTTGGCCACCGGTTTTCGCGGGGGGCTGTACAATGAGCAGTTCTTC.

CDR3 sequence reads: CASSVGGANSNQPQHF. The DNA of the CDR3 is TGTGCCAGCAGCGTAGGCGGAGCGAATAGCAATCAGCCCCAGCATTTT. The chain combines TRBV9 with TRBJ1-5; D is undetermined. CDR3 length: 16 residues. CDR1 is SGDLS and CDR2 is YYNGEE in the germline V gene. V was trimmed by 0 bases and J by 0 bases, leaving 10 bases between them.

CDR3 bases: TGCGCCAGCAGCATAACAGGGGACTCTGGAAACACCATATATTTT. Protein: CASSITGDSGNTIYF. The rearrangement links TRBV5-1 to TRBJ1-3; 7 bases are a match to TRBD1. CDR3 length: 15 residues. The J segment lost 0 bases and the V segment lost 4 bases, leaving 4 bases of the junction unmatched. CDR1 and CDR2 (germline): SGHRS, YFSETQ.

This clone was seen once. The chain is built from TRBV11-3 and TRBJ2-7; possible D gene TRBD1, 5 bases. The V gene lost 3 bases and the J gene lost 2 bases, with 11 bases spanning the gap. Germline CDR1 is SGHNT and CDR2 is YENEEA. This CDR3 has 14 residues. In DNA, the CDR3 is TGTGCCAGCAGCTTCACAGGTCGTACCTACGAGCAGTACTTC. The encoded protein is CASSFTGRTYEQYF.

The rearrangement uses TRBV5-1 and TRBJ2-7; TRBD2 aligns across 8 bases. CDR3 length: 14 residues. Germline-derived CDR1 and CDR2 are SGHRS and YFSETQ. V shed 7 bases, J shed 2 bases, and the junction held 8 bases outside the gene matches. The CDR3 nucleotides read TGCGCCAGCTCGGGAGGGGGACCAACCTACGAGCAGTACTTC. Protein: CASSGGGPTYEQYF.

The CDR3 protein is CASSSDRTNTEAFF. In DNA form, the CDR3 reads TGCGCCAGCAGCTCGGACAGAACCAACACTGAAGCTTTCTTT. The gene calls are TRBV5-1 and TRBJ1-1; D perhaps matches TRBD1 (6 bases). Per the germline V gene, CDR1 is SGHRS and CDR2 is YFSETQ. This CDR3 has 14 amino acids. V was trimmed by 3 bases and J by 2 bases, leaving 11 bases between them.

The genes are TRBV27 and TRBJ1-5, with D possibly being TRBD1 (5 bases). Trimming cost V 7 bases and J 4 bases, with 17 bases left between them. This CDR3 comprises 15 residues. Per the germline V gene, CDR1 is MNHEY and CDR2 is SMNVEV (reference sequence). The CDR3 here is CASKSIQGVNQPQHF. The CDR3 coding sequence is TGTGCCAGCAAATCCATCCAGGGCGTAAATCAGCCCCAGCATTTT.

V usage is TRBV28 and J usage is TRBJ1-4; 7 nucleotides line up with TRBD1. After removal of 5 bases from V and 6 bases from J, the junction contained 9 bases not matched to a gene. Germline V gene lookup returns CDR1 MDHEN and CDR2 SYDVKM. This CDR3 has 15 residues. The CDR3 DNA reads TGTGCCAGCAGTACAAACCGGGACAGATATGAAAAACTGTTTTTT. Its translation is CASSTNRDRYEKLFF.

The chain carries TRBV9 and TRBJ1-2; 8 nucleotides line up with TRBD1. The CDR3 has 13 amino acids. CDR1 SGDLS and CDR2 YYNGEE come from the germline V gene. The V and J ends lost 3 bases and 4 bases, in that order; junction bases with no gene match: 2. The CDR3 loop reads CASSATGAYGYTF. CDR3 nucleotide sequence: TGTGCCAGCAGCGCGACAGGGGCCTATGGCTACACCTTC.

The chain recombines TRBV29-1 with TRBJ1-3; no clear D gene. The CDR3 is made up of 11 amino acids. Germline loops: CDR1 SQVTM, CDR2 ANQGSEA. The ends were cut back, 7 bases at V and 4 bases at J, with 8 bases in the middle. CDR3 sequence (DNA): TGCAGCGCCATACACGGAAACACCATATATTTT. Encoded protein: CSAIHGNTIYF.

DNA for the CDR3: TGTGCCAGCAGTTTAGCGGGAGGGAGGTACAATGAGCAGTTCTTC. Translated, it gives CASSLAGGRYNEQFF. The chain carries TRBV27 and TRBJ2-1; 9 bases align to TRBD2. J gave up 4 bases and V 2 bases, and 3 bases lay outside the gene matches. The germline CDR1 and CDR2 sequences are MNHEY and SMNVEV (reference sequence). The CDR3 length is 15 residues.

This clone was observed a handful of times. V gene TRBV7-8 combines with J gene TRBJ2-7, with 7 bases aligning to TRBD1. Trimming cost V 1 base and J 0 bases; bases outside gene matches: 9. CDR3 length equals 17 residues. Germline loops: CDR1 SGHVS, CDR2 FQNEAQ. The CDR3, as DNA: TGTGCCAGCAGCTTAGATACAGGGGTTTCGAGCTCCTACGAGCAGTACTTC. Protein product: CASSLDTGVSSSYEQYF.

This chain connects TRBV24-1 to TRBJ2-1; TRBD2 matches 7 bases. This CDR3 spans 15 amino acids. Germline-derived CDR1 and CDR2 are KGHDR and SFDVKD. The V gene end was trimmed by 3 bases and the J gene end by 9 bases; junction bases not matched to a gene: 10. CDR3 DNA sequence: TGTGCCACCAGTGATCCCGGGGGGACTGCCAGTGAGCAGTTCTTC. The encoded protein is CATSDPGGTASEQFF.

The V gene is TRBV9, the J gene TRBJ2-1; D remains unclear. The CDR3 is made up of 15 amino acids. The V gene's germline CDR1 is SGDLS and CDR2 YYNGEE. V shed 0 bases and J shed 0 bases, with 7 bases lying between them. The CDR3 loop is CASSVVGSSYNEQFF. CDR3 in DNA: TGTGCCAGCAGCGTAGTGGGCAGCTCCTACAATGAGCAGTTCTTC.

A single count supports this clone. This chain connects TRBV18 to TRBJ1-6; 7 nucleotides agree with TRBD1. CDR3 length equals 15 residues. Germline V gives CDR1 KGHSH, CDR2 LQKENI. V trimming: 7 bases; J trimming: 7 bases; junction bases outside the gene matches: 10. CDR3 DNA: TGTGCCAGCTTCCTCCGTATAGGGGGCAATTCACCCCTCCACTTT. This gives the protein CASFLRIGGNSPLHF. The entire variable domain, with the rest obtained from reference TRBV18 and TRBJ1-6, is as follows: NAGVMQNPRHLVRRRGQEARLRCSPMKGHSHVYWYRQLPEEGLKFMVYLQKENIIDESGMPKERFSAEFPKEGPSILRIQQVVRGDSAAYFCASFLRIGGNSPLHFGNGTRLTVT.

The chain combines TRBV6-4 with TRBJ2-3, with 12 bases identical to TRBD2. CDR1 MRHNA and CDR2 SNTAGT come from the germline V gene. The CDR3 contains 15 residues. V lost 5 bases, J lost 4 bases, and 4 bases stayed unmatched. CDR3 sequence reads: CASSTLAGGSDTQYF. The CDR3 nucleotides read TGTGCCAGCAGTACTCTAGCGGGGGGGTCAGATACGCAGTATTTT.

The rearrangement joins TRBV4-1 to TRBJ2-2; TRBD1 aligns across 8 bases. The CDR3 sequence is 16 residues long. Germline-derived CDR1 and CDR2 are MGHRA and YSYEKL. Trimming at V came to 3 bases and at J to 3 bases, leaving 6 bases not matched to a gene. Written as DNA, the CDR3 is TGCGCCAGCAGCCATGCGGACAGGGCATACACCGGGGAGCTGTTTTTT. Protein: CASSHADRAYTGELFF.

CDR3 sequence (DNA): TGTGCCAGCAGCTTCGGGACAGGCCTCTACGAGCAGTACTTC. Its protein is CASSFGTGLYEQYF. The chain has TRBV11-2 and TRBJ2-7; 8 bases fit TRBD1. CDR1 is SGHAT, CDR2 FQNNGV, per germline. There are 14 residues in the CDR3. V shed 3 bases, J shed 3 bases, and the junction held 4 bases outside the gene matches.

The CDR3 DNA is TGTGCCAGCAGCCAAGGGCTAGCGGGACGTTACAATGAGCAGTTCTTC. It specifies CASSQGLAGRYNEQFF. The chain employs TRBV3-1 (or the pseudogene TRBV3-2) and TRBJ2-1, with 9 positions matching TRBD2. This CDR3 has 16 amino acids. After removal of 1 base from V and 4 bases from J, the junction contained 5 bases not matched to a gene. Germline CDR1 reads LGHDT; CDR2 reads YNNKEL (reference sequence).

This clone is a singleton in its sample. DNA of the CDR3: TGTGCCAGCAGCTGGACAGGGGGGAACACTGAAGCTTTCTTT. It is translated as CASSWTGGNTEAFF. The chain couples TRBV2 to TRBJ1-1; TRBD1 matches 10 bases. Germline values: CDR1 SNHLY, CDR2 FYNNEI. The CDR3 totals 14 residues. V gave up 6 bases and J gave up 1 base; unmatched junction bases: 2.

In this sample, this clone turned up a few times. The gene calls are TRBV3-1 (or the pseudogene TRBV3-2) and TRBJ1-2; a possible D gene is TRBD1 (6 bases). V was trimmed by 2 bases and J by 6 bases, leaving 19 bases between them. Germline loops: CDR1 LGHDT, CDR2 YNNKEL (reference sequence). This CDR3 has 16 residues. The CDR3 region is CASSQPKIGGANGYTF. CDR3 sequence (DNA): TGTGCCAGCAGCCAACCTAAAATTGGGGGCGCGAATGGCTACACCTTC.

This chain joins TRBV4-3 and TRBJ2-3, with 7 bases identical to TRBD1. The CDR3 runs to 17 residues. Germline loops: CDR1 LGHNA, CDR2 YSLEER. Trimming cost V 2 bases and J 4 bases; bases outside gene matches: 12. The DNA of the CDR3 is TGCGCCAGCAGCCAATCTCCCGTCGTAGGGGGCTCAGATACGCAGTATTTT. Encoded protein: CASSQSPVVGGSDTQYF.

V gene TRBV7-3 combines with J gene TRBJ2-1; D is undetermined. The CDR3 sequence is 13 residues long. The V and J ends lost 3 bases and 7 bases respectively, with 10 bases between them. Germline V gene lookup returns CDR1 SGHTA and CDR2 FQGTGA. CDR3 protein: CASSFTFSNEQFF. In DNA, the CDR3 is TGTGCCAGCAGCTTTACATTCTCGAATGAGCAGTTCTTC.

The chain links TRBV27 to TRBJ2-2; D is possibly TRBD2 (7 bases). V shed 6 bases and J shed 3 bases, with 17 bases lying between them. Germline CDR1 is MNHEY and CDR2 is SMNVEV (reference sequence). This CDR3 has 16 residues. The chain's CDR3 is CASRKGGGMYTGELFF. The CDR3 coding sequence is TGTGCCAGCAGGAAGGGAGGGGGAATGTACACCGGGGAGCTGTTTTTT.

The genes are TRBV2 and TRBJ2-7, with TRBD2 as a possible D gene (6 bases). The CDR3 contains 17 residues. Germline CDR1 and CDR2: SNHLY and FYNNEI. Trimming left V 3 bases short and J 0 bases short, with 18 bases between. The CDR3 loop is CASSEGGVGGYSYEQYF. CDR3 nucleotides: TGTGCCAGCAGTGAGGGGGGAGTTGGCGGATACTCCTACGAGCAGTACTTC.

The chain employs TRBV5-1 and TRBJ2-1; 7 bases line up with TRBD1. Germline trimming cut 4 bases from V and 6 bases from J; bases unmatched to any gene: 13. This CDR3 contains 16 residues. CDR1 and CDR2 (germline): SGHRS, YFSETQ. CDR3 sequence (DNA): TGCGCCAGCAGCCTGAAAGGGGGCGGTCTGGGCAATGAGCAGTTCTTC. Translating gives CASSLKGGGLGNEQFF.

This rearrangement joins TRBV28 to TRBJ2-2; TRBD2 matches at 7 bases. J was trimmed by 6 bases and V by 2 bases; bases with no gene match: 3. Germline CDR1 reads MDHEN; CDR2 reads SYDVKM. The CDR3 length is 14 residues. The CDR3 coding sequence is TGTGCCAGCAGTTTAGCGGGGGAGGCCGGGGAGCTGTTTTTT. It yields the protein CASSLAGEAGELFF.

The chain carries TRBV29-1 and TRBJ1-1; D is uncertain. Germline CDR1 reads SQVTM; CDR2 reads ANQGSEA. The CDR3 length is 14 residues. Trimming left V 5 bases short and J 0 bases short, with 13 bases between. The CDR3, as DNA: TGCAGCGTTCTAAACAGACCCATGAACACTGAAGCTTTCTTT. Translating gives CSVLNRPMNTEAFF.

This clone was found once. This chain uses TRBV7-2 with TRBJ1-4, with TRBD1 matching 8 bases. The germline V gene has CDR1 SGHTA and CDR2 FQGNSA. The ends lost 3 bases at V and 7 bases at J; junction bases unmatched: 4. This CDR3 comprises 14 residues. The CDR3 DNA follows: TGTGCCAGCAGCTTGAACAGGGGGAGTGAAAAACTGTTTTTT. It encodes CASSLNRGSEKLFF. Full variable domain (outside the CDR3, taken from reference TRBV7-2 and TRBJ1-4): GAGVSQSPSNKVTEKGKDVELRCDPISGHTALYWYRQSLGQGLEFLIYFQGNSAPDKSGLPSDRFSAERTGGSVSTLTIQRTQQEDSAVYLCASSLNRGSEKLFFGSGTQLSVL.